Listed here is a single TCR beta chain. The data were produced by immunoSEQ multiplex PCR, yet TCRdb's version contains in-frame clones alone and is incomplete. The sample contains 70,000 or so clones, just over 90% of which appear only once. This sample was included in a study of T cells after somatic rescue of genetic block. The CDR3 sequence is 16 residues long. With 1 base removed from V and 0 bases from J, the gap between germline ends came to 15 bases. Germline loops: CDR1 GTSNPN, CDR2 SVGIG (reference sequence). The genes are TRBV30 and TRBJ1-1; perhaps TRBD1 as D (5 bases). Sample: peripheral blood mononuclear cells (PBMCs). This sequence originates from a man in his forties. The CDR3 DNA is TGTGCCTGGAGTGATCCGGGGGAACAGGTGAACACTGAAGCTTTCTTT. This encodes CAWSDPGEQVNTEAFF.